This T cell receptor beta chain derives from a study of human T cells and chemical hapten exposure. Time point described: patch test 3, about 24 weeks after DPC sensitization. The treatment was: therapeutic diphenylcyclopropenone sensitization with weekly scalp DPC. CDR3 size: 15 residues. CDR1 is LNHDA and CDR2 is SQIVND in the germline V gene (reference sequence). Trimming shortened V by 6 bases and J by 3 bases, and 17 bases separated the two germline ends. TCRdb re-derived calls from the RACE reads in MiXCR, one entry per CDR3 protein. Found here are more than 70,000 distinct CDR3 sequences, about a tenth of them singletons; the top ten hold 1% to 1.2%. This clonotype was seen a handful of times.

The sample here was whole blood, taken in connection with sensitization to the hapten diphenylcyclopropenone (DPC). The clonotype comes from a young woman with alopecia areata. Some clones in this sample may be carry-over from other donors' samples. The chain carries TRBV19 and TRBJ1-1; possible D gene TRBD1, 5 bases. The CDR3 sequence: CASSHHPGGDTEAFF. CDR3 nucleotide sequence: TGTGCCAGTAGCCACCACCCCGGGGGGGACACTGAAGCTTTCTTT. Full variable domain (missing parts from reference TRBV19 and TRBJ1-1): DGGITQSPKYLFRKEGQNVTLSCEQNLNHDAMYWYRQDPGQGLRLIYYSQIVNDFQKGDIAEGYSVSREKKESFPLTVTSAQKNPTAFYLCASSHHPGGDTEAFFGQGTRLTVV.